These 23 T cell receptor beta chains share one sample of origin, sequenced in a study of cytomegalovirus exposure and HLA in healthy donors. 60 Vbeta and 13 Jbeta primers were used in PCR. Produced via immunoSEQ multiplex PCR; TCRdb's table is partial and in-frame only. The table lists around 120,000 clones, 65% to 75% of them singletons. The sequenced material came from PBMCs. The receptors come from a woman aged 45-59 years in good health and CMV-seropositive.

The J gene is TRBJ1-6, the V gene TRBV4-3; 9 bases agree with TRBD1. The CDR3 has 15 residues. The V gene's germline CDR1 is LGHNA and CDR2 YSLEER. Trimming removed 3 bases from V and 7 bases from J; junction bases left unmatched: 4. CDR3 in amino acids: CASSQGQGVNSPLHF. CDR3 nucleotides: TGCGCCAGCAGCCAGGGACAGGGCGTCAATTCACCCCTCCACTTT.

J is TRBJ2-7 and V is TRBV5-1; a weak D match, TRBD1 (6 bases). The CDR3 has 15 residues. Trimming left V 2 bases short and J 0 bases short, with 12 bases between. Per germline, CDR1 SGHRS and CDR2 YFSETQ. In DNA, the CDR3 is TGCGCCAGCAGCTTATTCCAGGGGAGCTCCTACGAGCAGTACTTC. As protein: CASSLFQGSSYEQYF.

The chain recombines TRBV28 with TRBJ2-5; D is perhaps TRBD1 (6 bases). The germline V and J ends were trimmed by 4 bases and 5 bases, with 17 bases remaining between them. Germline-derived CDR1 and CDR2 are MDHEN and SYDVKM. The CDR3 spans 15 residues. DNA for the CDR3: TGTGCCAGCAGTTCCAACCGGGACACCTCGGAGACCCAGTACTTC. Encoded protein: CASSSNRDTSETQYF.

The genes are TRBV19 and TRBJ1-2; perhaps TRBD1 as D (5 bases). The germline V and J ends were trimmed by 2 bases and 6 bases, with 16 bases remaining between them. There are 15 residues in the CDR3. Looked up from germline, CDR1 is LNHDA and CDR2 is SQIVND (reference sequence). In DNA form, the CDR3 reads TGTGCCAGTAGTATACGAAGGCAGGGTAGAGATGGCTACACCTTC. Protein sequence: CASSIRRQGRDGYTF.

This chain uses TRBV7-2 with TRBJ2-3; 7 bases fit TRBD2. There are 14 residues in the CDR3. Unmatched junction bases numbered 8, after V lost 5 bases and J lost 6 bases. Germline V gene sequence: CDR1 SGHTA, CDR2 FQGNSA. CDR3 nucleotides: TGTGCCAGCAGCCTGGGAGGGATTGCTGATACGCAGTATTTT. Translated, it gives CASSLGGIADTQYF.

This sequence joins TRBV4-3 and TRBJ1-2, with 7 positions matching TRBD1. The V gene's germline CDR1 is LGHNA and CDR2 YSLEER. This CDR3 is 17 amino acids long. V gave up 1 base and J gave up 0 bases; unmatched junction bases: 8. This chain's CDR3 is CASSQADRDPANYGYTF. The CDR3 coding sequence is TGCGCCAGCAGCCAAGCTGACAGGGACCCCGCTAACTATGGCTACACCTTC.

There are a few counts of this clone. V is TRBV7-2 and J is TRBJ1-1; no firm D call. This CDR3 is built from 14 residues. The V gene's germline CDR1 is SGHTA and CDR2 FQGNSA. V was trimmed by 0 bases and J by 3 bases, leaving 8 bases between them. For the CDR3, the DNA is TGTGCCAGCAGCTTAGCGCAAACAGACACTGAAGCTTTCTTT. It is translated as CASSLAQTDTEAFF.

The chain is built from TRBV11-2 and TRBJ1-1; D uncertain. Trimming stripped 6 bases from V and 0 bases from J, with 11 bases between. From germline, CDR1 is SGHAT and CDR2 FQNNGV. The CDR3 is 14 amino acids. In DNA form, the CDR3 reads TGTGCCAGCAGTCTCAACCAGGTGAACACTGAAGCTTTCTTT. Translating it yields CASSLNQVNTEAFF. The full variable domain, rest sourced from reference TRBV11-2 and TRBJ1-1, is EAGVAQSPRYKIIEKRQSVAFWCNPISGHATLYWYQQILGQGPKLLIQFQNNGVVDDSQLPKDRFSAERLKGVDSTLKIQPAKLEDSAVYLCASSLNQVNTEAFFGQGTRLTVV.

This clone was seen only a few times. The rearrangement joins TRBV28 to TRBJ2-7, with 7 bases fitting TRBD1. Germline V gives CDR1 MDHEN, CDR2 SYDVKM. V lost 4 bases and J lost 7; bases outside the gene matches: 13. The CDR3 spans 15 residues. The CDR3 spells CASSSFSTGSGEQYF. For the CDR3, the DNA is TGTGCCAGCAGTTCCTTTTCGACAGGGTCCGGGGAGCAGTACTTC.

The V gene is TRBV30, the J gene TRBJ2-3; perhaps TRBD1 as D (5 bases). CDR3 size: 14 residues. Germline values: CDR1 GTSNPN, CDR2 SVGIG (reference sequence). Trimming removed 2 bases from V and 0 bases from J, with 9 bases in between. Here the CDR3 reads CAWSRKGSTDTQYF. CDR3 DNA: TGTGCCTGGAGTCGAAAGGGGAGCACAGATACGCAGTATTTT.

The chain joins TRBV7-3 to TRBJ2-5; TRBD2 matches at 7 bases. The CDR3 totals 13 residues. Germline values: CDR1 SGHTA, CDR2 FQGTGA. The junction had 5 bases not matched to a gene; V was cut back by 5 bases and J by 5 bases. As DNA, the CDR3 is TGTGCCAGCAGCCCAGCCGGGGGGGAGACCCAGTACTTC. Translated, it gives CASSPAGGETQYF. The variable domain in full, with the rest retrieved from reference TRBV7-3 and TRBJ2-5, is GAGVSQTPSNKVTEKGKYVELRCDPISGHTALYWYRQSLGQGPEFLIYFQGTGAADDSGLPNDRFFAVRPEGSVSTLKIQRTERGDSAVYLCASSPAGGETQYFGPGTRLLVL.

The genes are TRBV28 and TRBJ2-7, with TRBD1 matching 9 bases. CDR3 length: 14 amino acids. Germline V gene lookup returns CDR1 MDHEN and CDR2 SYDVKM. The V and J ends lost 6 bases and 2 bases, in that order; junction bases with no gene match: 5. The CDR3 here is CASRLGTGTYEQYF. CDR3 coding DNA: TGTGCCAGCAGGCTCGGGACAGGGACCTACGAGCAGTACTTC.

The rearrangement joins TRBV7-2 to TRBJ2-5; tentatively, D is TRBD2 (5 bases). CDR1 and CDR2 from the germline V gene are SGHTA and FQGNSA. The CDR3 contains 16 residues. Trimming pared 1 base from V and 4 bases from J, leaving 16 bases between. This chain's CDR3 is CASSLVTLGRGETQYF. CDR3 bases: TGTGCCAGCAGCTTAGTGACACTGGGGAGAGGAGAGACCCAGTACTTC.

This clone was recorded only once. V usage is TRBV7-9 and J usage is TRBJ1-2; tentative D call: TRBD1 (6 bases). Trimming removed 3 bases at V and 2 bases at J, with 16 bases between. CDR1 is SEHNR, CDR2 FQNEAQ, per germline (reference sequence). The CDR3 runs to 16 residues. CDR3 sequence: CASSFVGGAANYGYTF. Here the CDR3 DNA reads TGTGCCAGCAGCTTTGTTGGGGGGGCTGCCAACTATGGCTACACCTTC.

The chain employs TRBV10-3 and TRBJ1-4; D uncertain. CDR1 and CDR2 from the germline V gene are ENHRY and SYGVKD. The CDR3 is made up of 14 amino acids. V was shortened by 10 bases and J by 0 bases, with 12 bases between the two germline ends. This CDR3 reads CASGGFPTNEKLFF. The CDR3, as DNA: TGTGCCAGCGGTGGGTTTCCAACTAATGAAAAACTGTTTTTT.

V is TRBV2 and J is TRBJ2-7; D possibly corresponds to TRBD1 (6 bases). CDR1 is SNHLY and CDR2 is FYNNEI in the germline V gene. The germline V and J ends were trimmed by 4 bases and 4 bases, with 20 bases remaining between them. CDR3 length: 16 residues. The CDR3 sequence: CASSGRGHLILYEQYF. The DNA for the CDR3 is TGTGCCAGCAGTGGACGGGGACACCTTATCCTTTACGAGCAGTACTTC.

V gene TRBV30 combines with J gene TRBJ1-1; a possible D gene is TRBD1 (5 bases). Trimming left V 4 bases short and J 1 base short, with 13 bases between. Germline assignment: CDR1 GTSNPN and CDR2 SVGIG (reference sequence). The CDR3 extends over 14 amino acids. This chain's CDR3 is CAWTDRTRNTEAFF. The CDR3 DNA sequence: TGTGCCTGGACGGATCGGACAAGGAACACTGAAGCTTTCTTT.

J is TRBJ2-7 and V is TRBV6-1, with D possibly TRBD1 on 6 matching bases. V was pared by 5 bases and J by 2 bases, with 13 bases between. The germline V gene encodes CDR1 MNHNS and CDR2 SASEGT. There are 14 residues in the CDR3. CDR3 loop: CASSLDSATYEQYF. The CDR3 nucleotides are TGTGCCAGCAGTCTGGACAGCGCTACCTACGAGCAGTACTTC.

The table lists this clone with a count of one. The chain joins TRBV2 to TRBJ2-3; 7 bases map to TRBD2. This CDR3 spans 16 amino acids. V was clipped by 9 bases and J by 0 bases; unmatched bases: 12. Germline values: CDR1 SNHLY, CDR2 FYNNEI. CDR3 DNA sequence: TGTGCCAGTGAGGGGACCAGCGGGGTTAGCACAGATACGCAGTATTTT. Its translation: CASEGTSGVSTDTQYF.

The chain uses TRBV30 and TRBJ1-1; no definite D call. CDR1 is GTSNPN, CDR2 SVGIG, per germline (reference sequence). The CDR3 runs to 12 residues. V gave up 3 bases and J gave up 1 base, with 6 bases separating them. The CDR3 region is CAWRSENTEAFF. CDR3 nucleotides: TGTGCCTGGAGGTCAGAGAACACTGAAGCTTTCTTT. Combining the CDR3 with reference TRBV30 and TRBJ1-1 gives the whole variable domain SQTIHQWPATLVQPVGSPLSLECTVEGTSNPNLYWYRQAAGRGLQLLFYSVGIGQISSEVPQNLSASRPQDRQFILSSKKLLLSDSGFYLCAWRSENTEAFFGQGTRLTVV.

The V gene is TRBV5-6, the J gene TRBJ2-7; a weak D match, TRBD1 (5 bases). Trimming took 4 bases from V and 3 from J, leaving 14 bases between them. Per germline, CDR1 SGHDT and CDR2 YYEEEE. This CDR3 comprises 14 residues. The CDR3 nucleotides are TGTGCCAGCAGCCAGCAGGGCGCCAACTACGAGCAGTACTTC. Translating it yields CASSQQGANYEQYF.

This clone was counted between two and nine times. The chain carries TRBV19 and TRBJ1-2; D not certain. Trimming cost V 3 bases and J 0 bases, with 11 bases left between them. Germline-derived CDR1 and CDR2 are LNHDA and SQIVND (reference sequence). This CDR3 region has 15 residues. CDR3 sequence (DNA): TGTGCCAGTAGTATTTGGAGGTTAGCTAACTATGGCTACACCTTC. Translated, it gives CASSIWRLANYGYTF.

J is TRBJ1-4 and V is TRBV7-9, with D uncertain. Germline V gives CDR1 SEHNR, CDR2 FQNEAQ (reference sequence). The CDR3 consists of 12 residues. Trimming shortened V by 2 bases and J by 7 bases, and 5 bases separated the two germline ends. The CDR3 spells CASSLNREKLFF. The CDR3 DNA reads as TGTGCCAGCAGCTTAAATCGTGAAAAACTGTTTTTT. Supplemented by reference TRBV7-9 and TRBJ1-4, the full variable domain reads DTGVSQNPRHKITKRGQNVTFRCDPISEHNRLYWYRQTLGQGPEFLTYFQNEAQLEKSRLLSDRFSAERPKGSFSTLEIQRTEQGDSAMYLCASSLNREKLFFGSGTQLSVL.